This record covers a single T cell receptor beta chain. Its cognate antigen is unknown. The CDR3 covers 13 residues. Trimming removed 2 bases from V and 6 bases from J, with 11 bases in between. Germline CDR1 reads SGHRS; CDR2 reads YFSETQ. This entry comes from a study of cytomegalovirus exposure and HLA in healthy donors. Study-level background: About 79 million unique TCRs from HLA-typed donors were held in an early data release.

Researchers ran the PCR with 60 Vbeta and 13 Jbeta primers. Sequencing was performed with immunoSEQ multiplex PCR; in TCRdb, only in-frame clones are kept and a portion is missing. Of fewer than 85,000 clones in the sample, about 84% are singletons; the top ten hold around 3.6%. Regarding the study as a whole: A later analysis associated 16,000 or so TCR beta sequences with HLA alleles at a 0.05 false discovery rate. Productive rates of about 90% or about 30% were seen for most TCR beta V segments in an earlier analysis. Presence/absence analysis assumed near-uniform sequencing depth across donors.

Material: PBMCs. The clonotype was recovered from a man between 35 and 55 years old in good health and CMV-seronegative. The chain carries TRBV5-1 and TRBJ1-2; D might be TRBD1 (5 bases). CDR3 residues: CASSLWGVDGYTF. The CDR3 region has the DNA TGCGCCAGCAGCTTATGGGGGGTTGATGGCTACACCTTC.